This T cell receptor (beta chain) was sequenced for a study of early stage breast cancer tumors. Across the whole study: Samples were sequenced at about 10-fold average coverage.

Blood replicates held 0.5 ug DNA, tumor or normal breast roughly 1.5 ug, two each. Some clones are missing from TCRdb's copy, which holds only in-frame ones; the method was immunoSEQ multiplex PCR. The data contain over 11,000 clones, around three quarters of them seen just once; the ten biggest clones take up 6.5% to 8%. CDR1 ENHRY and CDR2 SYGVKD come from the germline V gene. This CDR3 has 14 amino acids. Between the trimmed V and J ends, which lost 4 bases and 10 bases, there was a span of 14 bases. As regards this clone: Its matching antigen is unknown.

The study's findings and limits: Commonly generated sequences made up most enriched TCRB sequences shared between patients.

The clonotype comes from a person in their fifties with breast cancer. Sample: normal breast tissue next to the tumor. The chain employs TRBV10-3 and TRBJ1-6; D not certain. CDR3 residues: CAISGRPQGSPLHF. In DNA, the CDR3 is TGTGCCATCAGTGGGAGGCCCCAAGGGTCACCCCTCCACTTT.